The 14 T cell receptor beta chains reported below all come from one sample, sequenced in a study of tumor-infiltrating lymphocytes in primary liver carcinoma. A primer matching the constant region was used to make TCR beta cDNA from around 460 ng of total RNA. ARM-PCR was slightly modified, and three nested multiplex PCR rounds with it gave rise to the TCR beta libraries. Amplification in the first two PCR rounds was performed using TRBV1-TRBV30 forward primers and a C-beta reverse primer for roughly 9 cycles each. TCRdb processed the multiplex PCR reads anew with MiXCR; each CDR3 protein has one entry. The table shows tens of thousands of distinct CDR3 sequences, with approximately 72% occurring only once. Taking about 20-31 mg of unsorted bulk tissue, the authors co-extracted RNA and DNA. Material: liver tumor tissue from sampling region 1. Subset specified: tumor region T1, superior pole. These receptors were collected from a middle-aged man with primary liver carcinoma and hepatitis B virus infection.

For this clonotype: A much bigger clone sits one base away, suggesting this may be a read error. This chain joins TRBV2 and TRBJ2-5; 8 positions match TRBD2. The CDR3 totals 15 residues. V was pared by 6 bases and J by 5 bases, with 11 bases of the junction left unmatched. Germline-derived CDR1 and CDR2 are SNHLY and FYNNEI. CDR3 nucleotides: TGTGCCAGCAGGAAGAGATCGGGAGGGAGGGAGACCCAGTACTTC. Residues: CASRKRSGGRETQYF.

Comments on this clonotype: One end of the junction does not line up with germline, which may come from a read error. The chain combines TRBV12-3 or TRBV12-4 with TRBJ2-2; either TRBD1 or TRBD2 may fit D (5 bases each). The CDR3 is 14 amino acids. This CDR3 reads CVSSLNWNTGDLFF. The CDR3 DNA reads as TGTGTCAGCAGTCTTAACTGGAACACCGGGGACCTGTTTTTT.

This clonotype was seen many times. Given a much more abundant clone one base away, this may be a read error. The chain employs TRBV29-1 and TRBJ1-5; D is unresolved. Between the trimmed V and J ends, which lost 4 bases and 6 bases, there was a span of 10 bases. Looked up from germline, CDR1 is SQVTM and CDR2 is ANQGSEA. The CDR3 has 12 amino acids. The CDR3 DNA reads TGCAGCGTTGGGACGGTTGGTCAGCCCCAGCATTTT. As protein: CSVGTVGQPQHF.

Comment on this clonotype: This may come from a read error, since a much larger clone is one base off. This chain uses TRBV7-8 with TRBJ2-5; no clear D gene. Per germline, CDR1 SGHVS and CDR2 FQNEAQ. Trimming stripped 3 bases from V and 5 bases from J, with 19 bases between. The CDR3 is made up of 16 amino acids. The DNA of the CDR3 is TGTGCCAGCAGCTTCCATACCCTATGGGTATTGGAGACCCAGTACTTC. It encodes CASSFHTLWVLETQYF.

Note on this clonotype: An end of the junction differs from the germline gene, which may be a read error. This CDR3 reads CASSPGTSTGAFF. The CDR3 DNA is TGTGCCAGCAGCCCTGGGACGAGCACTGGAGCTTTCTTT. The chain is built from TRBV11-1 and TRBJ1-1, with D possibly being TRBD1 (5 bases). The CDR3 is made up of 13 amino acids. Germline lookup yields CDR1 SGHAT and CDR2 FQDESV (reference sequence).

With respect to this clonotype: At one of its ends the junction is not consistent with the germline gene, which may arise from a read error. CDR3 DNA: TGTGCCTGCAGTACCTACAGGGGGAGGGACATCGGGGAGCTGTTTTTT. It yields the protein CACSTYRGRDIGELFF. The chain couples TRBV6-1 to TRBJ2-2, with D possibly being TRBD1 (8 bases). Germline assignment: CDR1 MNHNS and CDR2 SASEGT. This CDR3 has 16 residues.

In its sample, this clonotype ranks as medium-sized (0.01 to 0.1%). V gene TRBV11-2 combines with J gene TRBJ2-7; 8 bases are shared with TRBD1. CDR1 is SGHAT, CDR2 FQNNGV, per germline. The CDR3 consists of 14 residues. The junction had 3 bases not matched to a gene; V was cut back by 1 base and J by 4 bases. CDR3 sequence (DNA): TGTGCCAGCAGCTTAGGGACAGGGTGGTACGAGCAGTACTTC. Amino acid sequence: CASSLGTGWYEQYF.

The chain has TRBV11-1 and TRBJ2-7, with a tentative D call TRBD1 (6 bases). Trimming left V 4 bases short and J 8 bases short, with 21 bases between. CDR1 and CDR2 from the germline V gene are SGHAT and FQDESV (reference sequence). The CDR3 has 15 residues. CDR3 in amino acids: CASSSRDTLQYKQYF. The DNA of the CDR3 is TGTGCCAGCAGCTCCCGGGACACACTACAATACAAGCAGTACTTC.

This clonotype appeared a single time. Possible read error: a much larger clone is one base away. The chain couples TRBV24-1 to TRBJ1-3; D is undetermined. The CDR3 length is 12 residues. Per the germline V gene, CDR1 is KGHDR and CDR2 is SFDVKD. The V end lost 8 bases, the J end lost 7 bases, and 11 bases lay between the germline ends. CDR3 in amino acids: CATTENDNTIYF. The CDR3, as DNA: TGTGCCACCACTGAAAACGATAACACCATATATTTT.

This clonotype was counted only a few times. V usage is TRBV28 and J usage is TRBJ2-5; no definite D call. The CDR3 sequence is 14 residues long. In germline, CDR1 is MDHEN, CDR2 SYDVKM. V dropped 2 bases and J dropped 7 bases, with 14 bases sitting between them. In DNA, the CDR3 is TGTGCCAGCAGTTTACAATACTCTTCAGGGACCCAGTACTTC. Translation: CASSLQYSSGTQYF. Full variable domain (remainder filled in from reference TRBV28 and TRBJ2-5): DVKVTQSSRYLVKRTGEKVFLECVQDMDHENMFWYRQDPGLGLRLIYFSYDVKMKEKGDIPEGYSVSREKKERFSLILESASTNQTSMYLCASSLQYSSGTQYFGPGTRLLVL.

This clonotype was picked up many times. This sequence joins TRBV28 and TRBJ2-7, with D possibly matching TRBD1 (6 bases). The CDR3 is 14 amino acids. Germline V gene lookup returns CDR1 MDHEN and CDR2 SYDVKM. V was pared by 5 bases and J by 4 bases, with 15 bases between. The CDR3, as DNA: TGTGCCAGCAGTGTCACCACAGGGCTGTACGAGCAGTACTTC. Its protein product is CASSVTTGLYEQYF.

Remarks on this clonotype: The conserved final phenylalanine or tryptophan is absent from the CDR3, which likely points to a read error. The CDR3 loop is CASSALVYEQYL. CDR3 bases: TGTGCCAGCAGTGCACTAGTCTACGAGCAGTACCTC. J is TRBJ2-7 and V is TRBV12-3 or TRBV12-4; TRBD2 is a possible D gene (5 bases). This CDR3 has 12 amino acids. The V gene lost 5 bases and the J gene lost 3 bases, with 8 bases spanning the gap.

With respect to this clonotype: One junction end disagrees with the germline gene, perhaps due to a read error. The V gene is TRBV5-1, the J gene TRBJ2-6; a possible D gene is TRBD2 (5 bases). The CDR3 is made up of 21 amino acids. Germline assignment: CDR1 SGHRS and CDR2 YFSETQ. CDR3 sequence reads: CTSSSLRPGTANTSGANVLTF. For the CDR3, the DNA is TGCACCAGCAGCTCCCTTCGACCGGGAACTGCAAATACCTCTGGTGCCAACGTCCTGACTTTC.

This chain connects TRBV6-5 to TRBJ2-2; D remains unclear. This CDR3 contains 15 residues. V lost 0 bases and J 7 bases, leaving 12 bases between the germline ends. In germline, CDR1 is MNHEY, CDR2 SVGAGI. The CDR3 spells CASSYSVDGIGELFF. CDR3 sequence (DNA): TGTGCCAGCAGTTACTCAGTGGATGGCATCGGGGAGCTGTTTTTT.